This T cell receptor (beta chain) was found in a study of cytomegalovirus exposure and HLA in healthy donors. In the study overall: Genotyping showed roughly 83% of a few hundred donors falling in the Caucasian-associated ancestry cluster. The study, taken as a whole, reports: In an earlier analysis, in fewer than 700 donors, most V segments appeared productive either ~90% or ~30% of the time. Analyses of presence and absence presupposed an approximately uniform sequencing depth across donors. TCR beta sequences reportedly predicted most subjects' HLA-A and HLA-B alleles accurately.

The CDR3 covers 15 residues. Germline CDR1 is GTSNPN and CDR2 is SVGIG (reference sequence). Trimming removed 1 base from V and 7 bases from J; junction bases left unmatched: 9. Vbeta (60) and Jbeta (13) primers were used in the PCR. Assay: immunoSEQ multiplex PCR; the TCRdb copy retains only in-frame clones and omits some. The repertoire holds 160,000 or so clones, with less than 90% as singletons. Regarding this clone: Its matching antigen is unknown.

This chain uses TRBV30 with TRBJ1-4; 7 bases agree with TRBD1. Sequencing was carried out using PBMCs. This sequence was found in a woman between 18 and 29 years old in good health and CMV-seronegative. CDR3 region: CAWSENRGESEKLFF. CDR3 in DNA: TGTGCCTGGAGTGAAAACAGGGGAGAGAGTGAAAAACTGTTTTTT.